This TCR beta chain was sequenced during a study of T cell responses to AZD1222 COVID-19 vaccine. Whole-study results and caveats: Nearly half of unique spike-specific TCRs reportedly avoided B.1.351 and B.1.1.7 mutated regions.

The V gene's germline CDR1 is SGHVS and CDR2 FQNEAQ. The CDR3 is made up of 15 amino acids. V was shortened by 8 bases and J by 0 bases, with 11 bases between the two germline ends. In its sample, this clone was seen a few times. Its antigen is currently unknown. Assay used: immunoSEQ multiplex PCR; TCRdb lists only in-frame clones, some missing. The sample lists more than 50,000 clones, nearly 90% occurring once. The input for sequencing was peripheral blood, taken on day 0 of AZD1222 vaccination. V and J are TRBV7-8 and TRBJ1-6; D unclear. The receptor was isolated from an adult in good health. Here the CDR3 reads CASGTRVSYNSPLHF. CDR3 DNA: TGTGCCAGCGGAACGAGGGTCTCCTATAATTCACCCCTCCACTTT.